These 20 T cell receptor beta chains were all obtained from the same sample, sequenced in a study of cytomegalovirus exposure and HLA in healthy donors. Primers included in the PCR were 60 Vbeta and 13 Jbeta primers. Assay used: immunoSEQ multiplex PCR; TCRdb lists only in-frame clones, some missing. The data contain 150,000 to 200,000 clones, about three quarters of them singletons. Sequenced: PBMCs. The receptors come from a man aged 50 to 60 in good health and CMV-seropositive.

The chain carries TRBV4-3 and TRBJ2-5, with D perhaps TRBD1 (6 bases). Germline CDR1 reads LGHNA; CDR2 reads YSLEER. V was clipped by 1 base and J by 4 bases, with 13 bases between them. This CDR3 is 15 amino acids long. The chain's CDR3 is CASSQGLGGAETQYF. CDR3 bases: TGCGCCAGCAGCCAAGGTTTAGGGGGTGCAGAGACCCAGTACTTC.

The chain is built from TRBV6-5 and TRBJ2-5, with TRBD1 identical over 8 bases. V lost 5 bases to trimming and J lost 5 bases; unmatched junction nucleotides: 7. The CDR3 consists of 14 residues. Looked up from germline, CDR1 is MNHEY and CDR2 is SVGAGI. CDR3 residues: CASSNPQGEETQYF. CDR3 nucleotide sequence: TGTGCCAGCAGTAACCCACAGGGGGAGGAGACCCAGTACTTC.

V and J are TRBV21-1 and TRBJ2-2; no DNA check was done on the table's D call, TRBD1. TRBV21-1 is a pseudogene. The CDR3 loop spans 18 amino acids. CDR3 sequence (DNA): TGTGCCAGCAGCAAAAGGACAGGGAGGGGTCCGAACACCGGGGAGCTGTTTTTT. Its protein is CASSKRTGRGPNTGELFF.

The rearrangement joins TRBV27 to TRBJ2-3; 8 nucleotides match TRBD2. Germline trimming cut 5 bases from V and 2 bases from J; bases unmatched to any gene: 6. This CDR3 region has 15 residues. In germline, CDR1 is MNHEY, CDR2 SMNVEV (reference sequence). The CDR3 DNA reads TGTGCCAGCAGTAAACGGGGGGGCCTCACAGATACGCAGTATTTT. Protein product: CASSKRGGLTDTQYF.

The CDR3 sequence is CATSRSQGAHGYTF. The CDR3 nucleotides are TGTGCCACCAGCAGGTCACAGGGCGCTCATGGCTACACCTTC. The rearrangement joins TRBV15 to TRBJ1-2; TRBD1 is a possible D gene (6 bases). The length of the CDR3 is 14 residues. The germline gives CDR1 LNHNV, CDR2 YYDKDF (reference sequence). V was cut by 3 bases and J by 6 bases, with 14 bases left in between.

This clone was recorded a few times. The V and J genes are TRBV19 and TRBJ1-1, with D uncertain. CDR1 and CDR2 from the germline V gene are LNHDA and SQIVND (reference sequence). Trimming removed 11 bases at V and 3 bases at J, with 16 bases between. This CDR3 comprises 13 residues. As DNA, the CDR3 is TGTGCCTCAACGGGAATCTTGGACACTGAAGCTTTCTTT. Amino acid sequence: CASTGILDTEAFF.

This clone was seen a handful of times. The genes are TRBV21-1 and TRBJ2-6; the table's D call TRBD2 went unverified against the DNA. TRBV21-1 is termed a pseudogene. This CDR3 is 17 amino acids long. The CDR3 sequence: CASSKAERDHGANVLTF. The CDR3, as DNA: TGTGCCAGCAGCAAAGCGGAGAGGGATCACGGGGCCAACGTCCTGACTTTC.

This chain joins TRBV28 and TRBJ1-2; tentatively, D is TRBD1 (6 bases). The CDR3 extends over 14 amino acids. V dropped 5 bases and J dropped 6 bases, with 16 bases sitting between them. Per germline, CDR1 MDHEN and CDR2 SYDVKM. The DNA for the CDR3 is TGTGCCAGCAGTCCACAGGGAAGGTTGGATGGCTACACCTTC. The encoded protein is CASSPQGRLDGYTF.

The rearrangement links TRBV4-2 to TRBJ2-5; D may be TRBD1 (6 bases). Germline V gene data show CDR1 as LGHNA and CDR2 as YNFKEQ. V shed 4 bases and J shed 4 bases, with 16 bases lying between them. The CDR3 sequence is 15 residues long. CDR3: CASSPFYRAVETQYF. The CDR3 coding sequence is TGTGCCAGCAGCCCATTCTACAGGGCTGTAGAGACCCAGTACTTC.

The chain combines TRBV7-2 with TRBJ1-4; TRBD1 is a possible D gene (5 bases). From germline, CDR1 is SGHTA and CDR2 FQGNSA. V was trimmed by 5 bases and J by 10 bases, leaving 17 bases between them. The CDR3 spans 14 residues. Here the CDR3 reads CASSPRTPQGKLFF. The CDR3 nucleotides are TGTGCCAGCAGCCCCCGGACGCCTCAGGGAAAACTGTTTTTT.

The chain links TRBV7-9 to TRBJ2-2, with 7 bases matching TRBD2. J lost 3 bases, V lost 6 bases, and 4 bases had no gene match. CDR3 length: 14 residues. In germline, CDR1 is SEHNR, CDR2 FQNEAQ (reference sequence). The CDR3 bases are TGTGCCAGCAGGAGCGGGGAGTACACCGGGGAGCTGTTTTTT. Its translation: CASRSGEYTGELFF.

V is TRBV19 and J is TRBJ1-2, with D possibly TRBD1 on 6 matching bases. The V gene's germline CDR1 is LNHDA and CDR2 SQIVND (reference sequence). The CDR3 has 13 amino acids. Trimming left V 8 bases short and J 5 bases short, with 15 bases between. The CDR3 loop is CASGIDRWYGYTF. CDR3 DNA sequence: TGTGCCAGTGGAATAGACAGGTGGTATGGCTACACCTTC.

This chain links TRBV5-5 with TRBJ2-2, with TRBD1 identical over 7 bases. CDR3 length equals 17 residues. The V gene end was trimmed by 1 base and the J gene end by 2 bases; junction bases not matched to a gene: 8. From germline, CDR1 is SGHKS and CDR2 YYEKEE (reference sequence). For the CDR3, the DNA is TGTGCCAGCAGCTTGTTCAGGGGGAGTTACAACACCGGGGAGCTGTTTTTT. Its protein product is CASSLFRGSYNTGELFF.

The CDR3: CASSHQGQLFDRQFF. DNA of the CDR3: TGTGCCAGCAGTCACCAGGGACAGTTATTTGACAGGCAGTTCTTC. This chain links TRBV6-5 with TRBJ2-1; 7 nucleotides match TRBD1. Trimming took 5 bases from V and 12 from J; bases not matched to a gene: 16. CDR3 size: 15 residues. Looked up from germline, CDR1 is MNHEY and CDR2 is SVGAGI.

The chain couples TRBV7-3 to TRBJ1-1; TRBD1 might be the D (6 bases). V lost 4 bases and J 1 base, leaving 10 bases between the germline ends. Germline-derived CDR1 and CDR2 are SGHTA and FQGTGA. This CDR3 spans 14 amino acids. CDR3 sequence: CASSSGQPNTEAFF. The CDR3 DNA reads TGTGCCAGCAGCTCGGGACAACCGAACACTGAAGCTTTCTTT. The full variable domain, its missing parts supplied by reference TRBV7-3 and TRBJ1-1, is GAGVSQTPSNKVTEKGKYVELRCDPISGHTALYWYRQSLGQGPEFLIYFQGTGAADDSGLPNDRFFAVRPEGSVSTLKIQRTERGDSAVYLCASSSGQPNTEAFFGQGTRLTVV.

This clone was observed a few times. This chain connects TRBV11-2 to TRBJ1-2; D uncertain. This CDR3 spans 14 amino acids. The V gene lost 6 bases and the J gene lost 5 bases, with 16 bases spanning the gap. Germline loops: CDR1 SGHAT, CDR2 FQNNGV. In nucleotides, the CDR3 is TGTGCCAGCAGTGGAGTCATGAAGGCATATGGCTACACCTTC. Its protein product is CASSGVMKAYGYTF.

The rearrangement uses TRBV2 and TRBJ2-2, with TRBD1 matching over 7 bases. CDR3 length: 18 residues. The V segment lost 0 bases and the J segment 5 bases; nucleotides outside the gene matches: 12. Germline assignment: CDR1 SNHLY and CDR2 FYNNEI. The CDR3 nucleotides are TGTGCCAGCAGTGAAGCTCTGGCAGGGGGATATGGGACCGGGGAGCTGTTTTTT. It translates to CASSEALAGGYGTGELFF.

J is TRBJ2-3 and V is TRBV5-4, with TRBD2 identical over 7 bases. The CDR3 extends over 17 amino acids. The V and J ends lost 0 bases and 0 bases, in that order; junction bases with no gene match: 7. Germline CDR1 SGHNT, CDR2 YYREEE (reference sequence). The CDR3 region has the DNA TGTGCCAGCAGCTTGGGCCCCAGCGGGACTAGCACAGATACGCAGTATTTT. Protein sequence: CASSLGPSGTSTDTQYF.

The gene calls are TRBV29-1 and TRBJ2-7; 11 nucleotides line up with TRBD1. The length of the CDR3 is 14 residues. The germline V gene has CDR1 SQVTM and CDR2 ANQGSEA. Trimming at V came to 4 bases and at J to 4 bases, leaving 6 bases not matched to a gene. The CDR3, as DNA: TGCAGCGTTGGTGGTGGGGACAGGGGGTACGAGCAGTACTTC. Translation gives CSVGGGDRGYEQYF.

The CDR3, as DNA: TGTGCCAGCGGGCAGGGTCACAATCAGCCCCAGCATTTT. Residues: CASGQGHNQPQHF. This chain joins TRBV9 and TRBJ1-5, with TRBD1 as a possible D gene (5 bases). V dropped 7 bases and J dropped 3 bases, with 11 bases sitting between them. Germline CDR1 reads SGDLS; CDR2 reads YYNGEE. This CDR3 has 13 amino acids.